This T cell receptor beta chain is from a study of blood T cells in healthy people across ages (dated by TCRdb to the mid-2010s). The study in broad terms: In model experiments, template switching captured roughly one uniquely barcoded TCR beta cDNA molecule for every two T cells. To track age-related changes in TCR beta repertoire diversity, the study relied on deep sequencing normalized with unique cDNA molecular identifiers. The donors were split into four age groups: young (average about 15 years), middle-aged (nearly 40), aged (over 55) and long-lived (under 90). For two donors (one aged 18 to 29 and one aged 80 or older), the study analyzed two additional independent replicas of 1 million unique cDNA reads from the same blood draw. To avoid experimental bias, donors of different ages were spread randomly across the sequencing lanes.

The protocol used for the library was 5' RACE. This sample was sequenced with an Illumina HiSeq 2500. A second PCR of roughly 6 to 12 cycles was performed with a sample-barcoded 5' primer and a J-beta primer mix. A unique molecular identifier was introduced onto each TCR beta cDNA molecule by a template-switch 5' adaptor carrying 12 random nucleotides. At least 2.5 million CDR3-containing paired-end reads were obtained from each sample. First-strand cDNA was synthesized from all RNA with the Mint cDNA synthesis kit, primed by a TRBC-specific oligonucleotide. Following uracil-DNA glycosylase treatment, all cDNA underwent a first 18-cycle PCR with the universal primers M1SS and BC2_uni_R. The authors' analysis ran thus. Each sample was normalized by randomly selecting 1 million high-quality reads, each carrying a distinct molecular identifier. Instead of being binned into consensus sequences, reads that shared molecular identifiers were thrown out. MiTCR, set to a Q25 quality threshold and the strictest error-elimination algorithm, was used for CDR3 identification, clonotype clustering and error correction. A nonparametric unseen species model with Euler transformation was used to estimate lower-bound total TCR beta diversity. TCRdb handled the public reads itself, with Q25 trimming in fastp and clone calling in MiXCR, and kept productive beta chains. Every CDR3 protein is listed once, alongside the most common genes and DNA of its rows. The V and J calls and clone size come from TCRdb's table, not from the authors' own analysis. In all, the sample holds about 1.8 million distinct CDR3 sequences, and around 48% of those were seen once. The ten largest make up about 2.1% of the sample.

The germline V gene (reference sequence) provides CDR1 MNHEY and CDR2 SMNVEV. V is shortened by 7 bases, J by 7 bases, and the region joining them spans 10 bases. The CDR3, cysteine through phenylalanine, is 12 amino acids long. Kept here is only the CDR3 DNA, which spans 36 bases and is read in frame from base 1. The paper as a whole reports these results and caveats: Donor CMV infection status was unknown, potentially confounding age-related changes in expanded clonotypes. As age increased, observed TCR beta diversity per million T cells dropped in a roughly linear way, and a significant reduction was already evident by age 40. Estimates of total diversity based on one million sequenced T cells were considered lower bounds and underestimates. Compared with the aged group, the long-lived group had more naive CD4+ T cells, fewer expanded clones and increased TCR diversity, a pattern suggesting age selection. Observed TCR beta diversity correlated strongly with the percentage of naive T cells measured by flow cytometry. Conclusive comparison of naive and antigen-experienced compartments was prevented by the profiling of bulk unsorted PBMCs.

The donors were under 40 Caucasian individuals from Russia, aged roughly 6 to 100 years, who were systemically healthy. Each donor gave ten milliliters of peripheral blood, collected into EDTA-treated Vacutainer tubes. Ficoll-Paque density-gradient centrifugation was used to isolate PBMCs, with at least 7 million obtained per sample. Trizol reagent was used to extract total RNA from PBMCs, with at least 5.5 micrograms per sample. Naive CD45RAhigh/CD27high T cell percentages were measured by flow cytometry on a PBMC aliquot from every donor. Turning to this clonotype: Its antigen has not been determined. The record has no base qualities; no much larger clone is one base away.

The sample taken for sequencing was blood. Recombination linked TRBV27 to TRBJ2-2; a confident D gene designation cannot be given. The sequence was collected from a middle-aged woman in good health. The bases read TGTGCCAGCATCTCCTTTAACGGGGAGCTGTTTTTT. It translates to CASISFNGELFF.